The entry below describes one T cell receptor (beta chain). As originally analysed: Using reference gene primer amplification, nucleated cell counts were estimated. TCRdb keeps only in-frame clones here, not all; method: immunoSEQ multiplex PCR. V and J calls and clone size are copied from that table; D and trimming were computed from the DNA. This table holds about 160,000 clones, about 87% found once. Seattle patients were enrolled while actively infected and followed longitudinally. V lost 5 bases and J lost 9, with 11 bases in between. CDR1 and CDR2 from the germline V gene are SNHLY and FYNNEI. This CDR3 contains 11 residues. The data were obtained in a study of blood T cell repertoires in COVID-19. The overall study: There were acute and convalescent COVID-19 samples, and they came from the United States, Italy and Spain.

V and J are TRBV2 and TRBJ2-7; D unresolved. The sequencing sample was made of peripheral blood. The TCR originated in a woman between 65 and 79 years old with COVID-19, enrolled during active disease. The CDR3 spells CASSPAVGQYF. The CDR3 bases are TGTGCCAGCAGTCCCGCCGTCGGGCAGTACTTC. Full variable domain (missing parts from reference TRBV2 and TRBJ2-7): EPEVTQTPSHQVTQMGQEVILRCVPISNHLYFYWYRQILGQKVEFLVSFYNNEISEKSEIFDDQFSVERPDGSNFTLKIRSTKLEDSAMYFCASSPAVGQYFGPGTRLTVT.